This entry concerns a single T cell receptor beta chain. Its antigen is as yet unknown. This entry comes from a study of lymphopenia after photon versus proton radiotherapy. The germline gives CDR1 LNHDA, CDR2 SQIVND (reference sequence). V shed 6 bases and J shed 1 base, with 7 bases lying between them. This CDR3 region has 12 residues. The study's findings and limits: Oligoclonal CD8+ Temra expansion after nadir drove photon patients' diversity drop. A bigger post-nadir fall in TCR diversity correlated inversely with survival time in deceased patients. Authors raise, but do not show, better survival with proton therapy.

TCRdb's copy holds only in-frame clones and misses some; the assay was immunoSEQ multiplex PCR. The table has 65,000 to 70,000 clones, around 90% seen once. Specimen: peripheral blood, collected from a patient treated with photon-based radiotherapy. The rearrangement joins TRBV19 to TRBJ2-7; no definite D call. The TCR sequence derives from a woman aged 70 to 79 with pancreatic cancer. The CDR3 reads CASSSSSYEQYF. For the CDR3, the DNA is TGTGCCAGTAGCTCCAGTTCCTACGAGCAGTACTTC.